This TCR beta chain came from a study of cytomegalovirus exposure and HLA in healthy donors. Comments on this clone: Antigen unknown.

Among the 110 or so subjects of the validation cohort, separate from the 666-subject first cohort, were the donors. Study results and limitations: The tendency of first-cohort TCR clusters to co-occur in the approximately 110 validation repertoires was identified by a subsequent analysis. As confirmed in vitro, a few CMV-associated chains were specific for CMV antigens.

Produced via immunoSEQ multiplex PCR; TCRdb's table is partial and in-frame only. Here the sample spans around 220,000 clones, approximately 88% being singletons. The TCR originated in a woman in her thirties in good health and CMV-seropositive. Sequences were obtained from PBMCs.

CDR3 nucleotides: TGTGCCAGCAGTGGGGGTTCGGGGTCGGGAGAGACCCAGTACTTC. This gives the protein CASSGGSGSGETQYF. This chain connects TRBV25-1 to TRBJ2-5, with D perhaps matching TRBD2 (5 bases). Between the trimmed V and J ends, which lost 4 bases and 4 bases, there was a span of 16 bases. This CDR3 is built from 15 residues. Germline assignment: CDR1 MGHDK and CDR2 SYGVNS.